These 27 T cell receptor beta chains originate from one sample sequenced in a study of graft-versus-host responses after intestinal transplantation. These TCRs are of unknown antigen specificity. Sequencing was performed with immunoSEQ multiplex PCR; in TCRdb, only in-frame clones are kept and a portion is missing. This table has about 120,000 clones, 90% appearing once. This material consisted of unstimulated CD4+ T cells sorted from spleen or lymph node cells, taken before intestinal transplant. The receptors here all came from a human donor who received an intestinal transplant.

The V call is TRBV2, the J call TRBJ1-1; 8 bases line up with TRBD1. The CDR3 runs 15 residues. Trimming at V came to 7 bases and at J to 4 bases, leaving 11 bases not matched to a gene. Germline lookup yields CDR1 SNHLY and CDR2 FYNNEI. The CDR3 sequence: CASTLTGGGTTEAFF. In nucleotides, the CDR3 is TGTGCCAGCACTTTAACAGGGGGGGGGACCACTGAAGCTTTCTTT.

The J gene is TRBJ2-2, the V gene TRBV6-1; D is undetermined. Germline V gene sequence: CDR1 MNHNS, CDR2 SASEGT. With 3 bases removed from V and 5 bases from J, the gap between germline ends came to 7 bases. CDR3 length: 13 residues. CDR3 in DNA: TGTGCCAGCAGTGAGACAAGAACCGGGGAGCTGTTTTTT. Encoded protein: CASSETRTGELFF.

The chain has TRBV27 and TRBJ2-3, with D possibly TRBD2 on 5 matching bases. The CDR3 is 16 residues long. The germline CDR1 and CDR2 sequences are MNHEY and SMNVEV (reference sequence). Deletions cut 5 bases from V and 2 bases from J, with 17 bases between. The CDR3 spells CASSPLAQSHTDTQYF. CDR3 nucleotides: TGTGCCAGCAGTCCTCTAGCTCAATCACACACAGATACGCAGTATTTT.

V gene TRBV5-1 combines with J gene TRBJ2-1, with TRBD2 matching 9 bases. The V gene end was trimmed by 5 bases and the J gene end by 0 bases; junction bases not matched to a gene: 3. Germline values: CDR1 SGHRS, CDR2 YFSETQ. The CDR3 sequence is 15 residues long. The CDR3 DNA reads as TGCGCCAGCAGGAATAGCGGGAGCTCCTACAATGAGCAGTTCTTC. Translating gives CASRNSGSSYNEQFF.

The CDR3 region has the DNA TGCGCCTCAAAGTGGGGAGGGCACACTGAAGCTTTCTTT. Translated: CASKWGGHTEAFF. This chain connects TRBV5-1 to TRBJ1-1; no reliable D call. The V gene lost 10 bases and the J gene lost 3 bases, with 16 bases spanning the gap. The CDR3 spans 13 residues. Germline V CDR1 and CDR2: SGHRS, YFSETQ.

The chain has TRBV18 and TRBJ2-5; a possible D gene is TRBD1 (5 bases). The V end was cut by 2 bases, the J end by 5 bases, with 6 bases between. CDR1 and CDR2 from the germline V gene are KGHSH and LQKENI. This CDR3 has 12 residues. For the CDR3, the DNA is TGTGCCAGCTCACCAAAGGGGGAGACCCAGTACTTC. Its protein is CASSPKGETQYF.

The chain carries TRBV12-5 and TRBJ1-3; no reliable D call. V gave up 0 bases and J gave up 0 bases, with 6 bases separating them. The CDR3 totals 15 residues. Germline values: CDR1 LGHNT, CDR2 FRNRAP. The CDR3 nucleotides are TGTGCTAGTGGTTTGGTACGAGGCTCTGGAAACACCATATATTTT. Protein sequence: CASGLVRGSGNTIYF.

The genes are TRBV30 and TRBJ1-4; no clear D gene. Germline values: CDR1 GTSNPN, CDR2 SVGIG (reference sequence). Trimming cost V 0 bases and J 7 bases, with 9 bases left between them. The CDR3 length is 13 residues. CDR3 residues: CAWSVGGGEKLFF. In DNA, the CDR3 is TGTGCCTGGAGTGTAGGTGGAGGTGAAAAACTGTTTTTT. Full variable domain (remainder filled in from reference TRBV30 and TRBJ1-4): SQTIHQWPATLVQPVGSPLSLECTVEGTSNPNLYWYRQAAGRGLQLLFYSVGIGQISSEVPQNLSASRPQDRQFILSSKKLLLSDSGFYLCAWSVGGGEKLFFGSGTQLSVL.

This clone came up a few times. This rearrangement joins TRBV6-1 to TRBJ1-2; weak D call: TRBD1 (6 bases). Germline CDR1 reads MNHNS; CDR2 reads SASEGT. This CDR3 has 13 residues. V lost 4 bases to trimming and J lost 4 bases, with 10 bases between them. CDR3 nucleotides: TGTGCCAGCAGTGTACAGGGCTTCTATGGCTACACCTTC. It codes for CASSVQGFYGYTF.

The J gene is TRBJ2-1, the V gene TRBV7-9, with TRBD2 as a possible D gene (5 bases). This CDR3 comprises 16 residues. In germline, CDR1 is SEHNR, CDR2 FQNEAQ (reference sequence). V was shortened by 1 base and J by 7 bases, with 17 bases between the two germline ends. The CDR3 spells CASSLDWRFPGNEQFF. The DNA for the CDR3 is TGTGCCAGCAGCTTAGATTGGCGGTTCCCGGGGAATGAGCAGTTCTTC.

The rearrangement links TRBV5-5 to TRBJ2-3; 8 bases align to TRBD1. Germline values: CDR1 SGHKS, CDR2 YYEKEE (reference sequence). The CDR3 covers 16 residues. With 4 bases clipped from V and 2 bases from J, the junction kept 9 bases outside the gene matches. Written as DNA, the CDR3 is TGTGCCAGCAGCCAACCGACAGGGGCAGTCACAGATACGCAGTATTTT. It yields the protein CASSQPTGAVTDTQYF.

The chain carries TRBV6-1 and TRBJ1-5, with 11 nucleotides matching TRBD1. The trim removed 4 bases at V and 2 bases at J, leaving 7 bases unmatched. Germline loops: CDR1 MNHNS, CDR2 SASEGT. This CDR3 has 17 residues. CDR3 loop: CASSGGTGGSGNQPQHF. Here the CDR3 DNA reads TGTGCCAGCAGTGGGGGGACAGGGGGTAGTGGCAATCAGCCCCAGCATTTT.

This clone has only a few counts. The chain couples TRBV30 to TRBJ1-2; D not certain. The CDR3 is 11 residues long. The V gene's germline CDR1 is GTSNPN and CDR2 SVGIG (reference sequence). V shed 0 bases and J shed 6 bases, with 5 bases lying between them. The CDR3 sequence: CAWSVIDGYTF. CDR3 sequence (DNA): TGTGCCTGGAGTGTAATCGATGGCTACACCTTC.

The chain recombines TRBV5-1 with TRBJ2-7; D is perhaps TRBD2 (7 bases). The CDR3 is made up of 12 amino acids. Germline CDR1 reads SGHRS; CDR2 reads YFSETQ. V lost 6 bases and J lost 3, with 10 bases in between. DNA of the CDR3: TGCGCCAGCAAGGGGGGGGACTACGAGCAGTACTTC. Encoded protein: CASKGGDYEQYF. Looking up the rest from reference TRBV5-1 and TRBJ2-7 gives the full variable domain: KAGVTQTPRYLIKTRGQQVTLSCSPISGHRSVSWYQQTPGQGLQFLFEYFSETQRNKGNFPGRFSGRQFSNSRSEMNVSTLELGDSALYLCASKGGDYEQYFGPGTRLTVT.

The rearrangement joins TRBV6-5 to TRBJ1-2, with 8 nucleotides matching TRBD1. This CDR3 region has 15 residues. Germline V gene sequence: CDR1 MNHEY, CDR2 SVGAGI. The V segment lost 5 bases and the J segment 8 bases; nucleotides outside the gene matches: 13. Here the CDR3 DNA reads TGTGCCAGCAGTCCAACAGGGGGAGTTGTACGAGGCTACACCTTC. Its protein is CASSPTGGVVRGYTF.

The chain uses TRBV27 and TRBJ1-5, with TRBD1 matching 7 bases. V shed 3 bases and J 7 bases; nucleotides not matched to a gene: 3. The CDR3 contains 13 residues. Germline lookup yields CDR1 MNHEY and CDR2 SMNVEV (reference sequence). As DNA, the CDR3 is TGTGCCAGCAGTTTCGACAGGGAACAGCCCCAGCATTTT. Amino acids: CASSFDREQPQHF.

The CDR3 nucleotides read TGTGCCAGCAGCGTAGCTTCAAGATCGACAGGGGAGGTTGGGAATGAGCAGTTCTTC. As protein: CASSVASRSTGEVGNEQFF. This chain joins TRBV9 and TRBJ2-1; 8 bases map to TRBD1. CDR3 size: 19 residues. V shed 0 bases and J 7 bases; nucleotides not matched to a gene: 18. The germline gives CDR1 SGDLS, CDR2 YYNGEE. The whole variable domain, filled in from reference TRBV9 and TRBJ2-1, reads DSGVTQTPKHLITATGQRVTLRCSPRSGDLSVYWYQQSLDQGLQFLIQYYNGEERAKGNILERFSAQQFPDLHSELNLSSLELGDSALYFCASSVASRSTGEVGNEQFFGPGTRLTVL.

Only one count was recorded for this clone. The CDR3 DNA is TGTGCCAGCAGCTTTTGGCAGGCTCACGAGCAGTACTTC. Translation gives CASSFWQAHEQYF. V and J are TRBV7-2 and TRBJ2-7; D not resolved. Germline assignment: CDR1 SGHTA and CDR2 FQGNSA. V was cut by 3 bases and J by 5 bases, with 11 bases left in between. CDR3 size: 13 residues.

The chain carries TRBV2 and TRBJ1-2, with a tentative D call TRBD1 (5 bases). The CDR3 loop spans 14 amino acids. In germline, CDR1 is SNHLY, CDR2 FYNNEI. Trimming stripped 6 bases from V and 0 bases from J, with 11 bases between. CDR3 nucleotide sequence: TGTGCCAGCAGGCCGCCAGGGACTAACTATGGCTACACCTTC. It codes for CASRPPGTNYGYTF.

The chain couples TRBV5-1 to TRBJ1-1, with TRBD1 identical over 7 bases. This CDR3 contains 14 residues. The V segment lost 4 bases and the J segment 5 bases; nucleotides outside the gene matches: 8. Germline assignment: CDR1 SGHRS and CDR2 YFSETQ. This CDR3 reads CASSTRPGGTEAFF. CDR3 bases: TGCGCCAGCAGCACAAGACCAGGGGGAACTGAAGCTTTCTTT.

CDR3 loop: CASSVRGRGPNTGELFF. CDR3 nucleotide sequence: TGTGCCAGCAGCGTGAGGGGGCGAGGACCTAACACCGGGGAGCTGTTTTTT. The chain couples TRBV9 to TRBJ2-2; 7 bases fit TRBD1. CDR3 length: 17 amino acids. Germline assignment: CDR1 SGDLS and CDR2 YYNGEE. With V trimmed by 2 bases and J by 2 bases, 9 bases remained unmatched.

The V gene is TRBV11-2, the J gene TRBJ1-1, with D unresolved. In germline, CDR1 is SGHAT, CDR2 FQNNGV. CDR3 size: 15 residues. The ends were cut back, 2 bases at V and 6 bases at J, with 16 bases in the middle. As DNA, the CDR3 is TGTGCCAGCAGCTTAATGAGCGGGTTTTGGGCTGAAGCTTTCTTT. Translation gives CASSLMSGFWAEAFF. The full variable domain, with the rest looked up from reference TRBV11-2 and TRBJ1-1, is EAGVAQSPRYKIIEKRQSVAFWCNPISGHATLYWYQQILGQGPKLLIQFQNNGVVDDSQLPKDRFSAERLKGVDSTLKIQPAKLEDSAVYLCASSLMSGFWAEAFFGQGTRLTVV.

CDR3: CASSLLVRQPDTQYF. DNA for the CDR3: TGTGCCAGCAGCTTATTAGTTCGACAGCCAGATACGCAGTATTTT. This chain joins TRBV7-2 and TRBJ2-3; D is possibly TRBD1 (5 bases). V was clipped by 2 bases and J by 4 bases, with 13 bases between them. The CDR3 extends over 15 amino acids. CDR1 is SGHTA and CDR2 is FQGNSA in the germline V gene.

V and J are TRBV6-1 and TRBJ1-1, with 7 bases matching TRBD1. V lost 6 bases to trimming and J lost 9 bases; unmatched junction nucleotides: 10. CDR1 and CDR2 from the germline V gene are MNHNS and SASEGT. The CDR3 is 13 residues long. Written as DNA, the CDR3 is TGTGCCAGCAGAGATCCTCCGGGACAGCAAGCTTTCTTT. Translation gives CASRDPPGQQAFF.

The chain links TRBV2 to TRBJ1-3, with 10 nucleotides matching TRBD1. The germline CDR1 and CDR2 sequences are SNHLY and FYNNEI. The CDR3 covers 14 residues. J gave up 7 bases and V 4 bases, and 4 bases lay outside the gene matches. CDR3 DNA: TGTGCCAGCAGTGCGGGGGGACAGGGGAACACCATATATTTT. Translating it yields CASSAGGQGNTIYF. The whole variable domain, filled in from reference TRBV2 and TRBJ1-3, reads EPEVTQTPSHQVTQMGQEVILRCVPISNHLYFYWYRQILGQKVEFLVSFYNNEISEKSEIFDDQFSVERPDGSNFTLKIRSTKLEDSAMYFCASSAGGQGNTIYFGEGSWLTVV.

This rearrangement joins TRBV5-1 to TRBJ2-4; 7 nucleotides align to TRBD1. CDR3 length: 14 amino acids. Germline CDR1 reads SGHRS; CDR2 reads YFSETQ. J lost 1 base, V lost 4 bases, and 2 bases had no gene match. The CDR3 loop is CASSKGAAKNIQYF. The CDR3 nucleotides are TGCGCCAGCAGCAAGGGGGCGGCCAAAAACATTCAGTACTTC.

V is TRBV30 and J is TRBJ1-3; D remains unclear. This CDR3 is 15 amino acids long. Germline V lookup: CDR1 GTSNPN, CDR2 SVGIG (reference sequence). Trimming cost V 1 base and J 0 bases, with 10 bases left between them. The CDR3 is CAWSATPVSGNTIYF. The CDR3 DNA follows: TGTGCCTGGAGTGCCACACCCGTCTCTGGAAACACCATATATTTT. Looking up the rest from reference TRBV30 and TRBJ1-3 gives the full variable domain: SQTIHQWPATLVQPVGSPLSLECTVEGTSNPNLYWYRQAAGRGLQLLFYSVGIGQISSEVPQNLSASRPQDRQFILSSKKLLLSDSGFYLCAWSATPVSGNTIYFGEGSWLTVV.